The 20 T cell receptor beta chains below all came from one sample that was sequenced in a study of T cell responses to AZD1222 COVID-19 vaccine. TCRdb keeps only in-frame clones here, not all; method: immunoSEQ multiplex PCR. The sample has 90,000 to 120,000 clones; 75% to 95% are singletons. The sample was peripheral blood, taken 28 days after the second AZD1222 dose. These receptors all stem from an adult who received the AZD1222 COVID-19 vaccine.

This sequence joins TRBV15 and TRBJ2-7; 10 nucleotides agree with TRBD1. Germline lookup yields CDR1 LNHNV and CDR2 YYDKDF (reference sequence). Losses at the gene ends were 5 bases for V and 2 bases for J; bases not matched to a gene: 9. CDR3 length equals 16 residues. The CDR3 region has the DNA TGTGCCACCAGCGGCCCCGACGGGACAGGGGCCTACGAGCAGTACTTC. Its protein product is CATSGPDGTGAYEQYF. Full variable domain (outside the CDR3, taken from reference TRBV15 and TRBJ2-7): DAMVIQNPRYQVTQFGKPVTLSCSQTLNHNVMYWYQQKSSQAPKLLFHYYDKDFNNEADTPDNFQSRRPNTSFCFLDIRSPGLGDTAMYLCATSGPDGTGAYEQYFGPGTRLTVT.

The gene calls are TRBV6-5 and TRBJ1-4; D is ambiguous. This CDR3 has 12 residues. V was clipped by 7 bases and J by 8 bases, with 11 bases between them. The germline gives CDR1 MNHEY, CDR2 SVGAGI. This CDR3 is CASNYRPEKLFF. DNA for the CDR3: TGTGCCAGCAACTACCGACCGGAAAAACTGTTTTTT.

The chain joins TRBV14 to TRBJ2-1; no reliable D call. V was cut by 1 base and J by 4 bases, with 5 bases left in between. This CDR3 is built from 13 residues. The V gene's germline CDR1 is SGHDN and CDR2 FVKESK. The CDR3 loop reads CASSQVRYNEQFF. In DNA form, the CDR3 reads TGTGCCAGCAGCCAAGTCCGGTACAATGAGCAGTTCTTC.

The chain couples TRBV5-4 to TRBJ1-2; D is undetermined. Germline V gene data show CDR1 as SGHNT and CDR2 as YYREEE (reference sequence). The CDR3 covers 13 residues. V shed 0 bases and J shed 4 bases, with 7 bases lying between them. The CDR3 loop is CASSLGGGYGYTF. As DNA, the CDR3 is TGTGCCAGCAGCTTGGGAGGTGGCTATGGCTACACCTTC.

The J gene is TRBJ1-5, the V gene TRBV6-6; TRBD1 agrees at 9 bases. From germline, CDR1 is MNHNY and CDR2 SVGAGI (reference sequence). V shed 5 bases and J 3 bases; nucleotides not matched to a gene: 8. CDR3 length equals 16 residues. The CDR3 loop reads CASSRTGVSDNQPQHF. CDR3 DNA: TGTGCCAGCAGTCGGACAGGGGTATCCGACAATCAGCCCCAGCATTTT.

The CDR3 sequence: CASSAGLAVYEQYF. In DNA, the CDR3 is TGTGCCAGCAGCGCGGGACTAGCGGTCTACGAGCAGTACTTC. This chain uses TRBV9 with TRBJ2-7, with 11 bases matching TRBD2. Per the germline V gene, CDR1 is SGDLS and CDR2 is YYNGEE. There are 14 residues in the CDR3. The trim removed 3 bases at V and 3 bases at J, leaving 2 bases unmatched.

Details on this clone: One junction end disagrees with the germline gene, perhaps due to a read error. The CDR3: CASRSGTEVFF. CDR3 sequence (DNA): TGTGCCAGCAGATCGGGGACTGAAGTTTTCTTT. This chain joins TRBV28 and TRBJ1-1, with D perhaps matching TRBD1 (5 bases). Germline V lookup: CDR1 MDHEN, CDR2 SYDVKM. This CDR3 region has 11 residues.

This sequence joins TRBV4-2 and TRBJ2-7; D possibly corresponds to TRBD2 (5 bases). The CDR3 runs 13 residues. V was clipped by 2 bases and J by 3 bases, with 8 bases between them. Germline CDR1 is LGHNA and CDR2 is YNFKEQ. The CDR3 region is CASSQLGLYEQYF. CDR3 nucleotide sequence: TGTGCCAGCAGCCAACTCGGACTCTACGAGCAGTACTTC.

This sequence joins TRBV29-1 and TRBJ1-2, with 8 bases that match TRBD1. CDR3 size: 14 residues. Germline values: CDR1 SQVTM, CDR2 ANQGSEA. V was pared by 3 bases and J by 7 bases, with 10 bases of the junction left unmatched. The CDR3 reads CSVDPRQGLIGYTF. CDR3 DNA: TGCAGCGTTGACCCAAGACAGGGGTTGATTGGCTACACCTTC.

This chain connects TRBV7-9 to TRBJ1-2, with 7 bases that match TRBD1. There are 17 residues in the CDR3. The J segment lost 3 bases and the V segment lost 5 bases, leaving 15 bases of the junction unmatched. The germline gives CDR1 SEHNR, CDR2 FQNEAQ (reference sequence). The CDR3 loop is CASSLKGQGDLDYGYTF. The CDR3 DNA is TGTGCCAGCAGCCTGAAGGGCCAGGGGGACTTGGACTATGGCTACACCTTC.

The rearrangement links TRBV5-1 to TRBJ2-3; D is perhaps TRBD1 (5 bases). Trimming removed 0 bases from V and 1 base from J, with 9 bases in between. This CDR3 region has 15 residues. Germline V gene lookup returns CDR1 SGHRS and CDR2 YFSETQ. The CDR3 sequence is CASSLDRLRTDTQYF. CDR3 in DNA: TGCGCCAGCAGCTTGGACAGGCTACGCACAGATACGCAGTATTTT. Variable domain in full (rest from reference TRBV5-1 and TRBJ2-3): KAGVTQTPRYLIKTRGQQVTLSCSPISGHRSVSWYQQTPGQGLQFLFEYFSETQRNKGNFPGRFSGRQFSNSRSEMNVSTLELGDSALYLCASSLDRLRTDTQYFGPGTRLTVL.

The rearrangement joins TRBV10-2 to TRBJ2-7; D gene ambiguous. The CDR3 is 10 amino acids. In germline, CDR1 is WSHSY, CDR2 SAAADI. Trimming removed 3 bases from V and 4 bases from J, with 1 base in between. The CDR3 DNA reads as TGCGCCAGCAGTGATTACGAGCAGTACTTC. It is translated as CASSDYEQYF.

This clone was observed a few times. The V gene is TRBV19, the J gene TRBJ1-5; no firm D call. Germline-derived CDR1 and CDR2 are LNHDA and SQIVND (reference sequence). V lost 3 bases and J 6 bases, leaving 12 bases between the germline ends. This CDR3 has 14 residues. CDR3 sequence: CASSIKGFGQPQHF. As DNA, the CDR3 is TGTGCCAGTAGTATTAAGGGATTCGGTCAGCCCCAGCATTTT.

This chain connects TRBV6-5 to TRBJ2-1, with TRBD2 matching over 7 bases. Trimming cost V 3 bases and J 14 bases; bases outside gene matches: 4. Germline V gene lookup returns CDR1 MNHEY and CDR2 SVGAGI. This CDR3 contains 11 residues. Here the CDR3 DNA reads TGTGCCAGCAGTTATGGGGGGGAGGAGTTCTTC. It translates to CASSYGGEEFF.

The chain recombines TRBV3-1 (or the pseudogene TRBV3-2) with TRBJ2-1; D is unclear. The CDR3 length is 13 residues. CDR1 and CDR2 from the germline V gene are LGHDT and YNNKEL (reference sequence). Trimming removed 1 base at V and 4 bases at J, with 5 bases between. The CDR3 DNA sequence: TGTGCCAGCAGCCAAGGGGAATACAATGAGCAGTTCTTC. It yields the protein CASSQGEYNEQFF.

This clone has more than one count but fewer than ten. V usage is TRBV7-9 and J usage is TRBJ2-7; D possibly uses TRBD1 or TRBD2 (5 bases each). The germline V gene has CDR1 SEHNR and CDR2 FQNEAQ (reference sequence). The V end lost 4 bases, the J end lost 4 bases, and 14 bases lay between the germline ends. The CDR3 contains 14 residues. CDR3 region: CASSWGKRRYEQYF. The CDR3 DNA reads TGTGCCAGCAGCTGGGGGAAGCGTCGTTACGAGCAGTACTTC.

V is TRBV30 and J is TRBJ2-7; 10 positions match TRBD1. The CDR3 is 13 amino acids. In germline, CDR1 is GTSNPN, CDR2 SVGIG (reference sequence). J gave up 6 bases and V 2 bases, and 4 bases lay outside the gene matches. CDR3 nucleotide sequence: TGTGCCTGGAGTAGGGACAGGGGCAGCGAGCAGTACTTC. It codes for CAWSRDRGSEQYF.

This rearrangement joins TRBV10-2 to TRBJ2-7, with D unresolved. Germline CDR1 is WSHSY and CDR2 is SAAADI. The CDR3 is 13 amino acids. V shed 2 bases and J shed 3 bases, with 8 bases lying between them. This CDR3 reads CASSEPGRYEQYF. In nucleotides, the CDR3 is TGCGCCAGCAGTGAGCCCGGACGCTACGAGCAGTACTTC.

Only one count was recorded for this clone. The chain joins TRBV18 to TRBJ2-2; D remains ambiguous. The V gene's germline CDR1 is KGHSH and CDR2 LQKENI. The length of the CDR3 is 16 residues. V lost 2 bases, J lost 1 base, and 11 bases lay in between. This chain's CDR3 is CASSPDLLGNTGELFF. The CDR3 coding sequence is TGTGCCAGCTCACCAGACCTGCTGGGGAACACCGGGGAGCTGTTTTTT.

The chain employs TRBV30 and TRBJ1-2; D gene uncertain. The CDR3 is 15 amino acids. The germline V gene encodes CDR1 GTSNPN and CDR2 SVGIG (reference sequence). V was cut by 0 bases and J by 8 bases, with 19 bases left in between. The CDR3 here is CAWSVNSLAGGGYTF. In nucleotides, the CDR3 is TGTGCCTGGAGTGTAAATTCTCTGGCAGGAGGGGGCTACACCTTC.